One sample yielded the 26 T cell receptor beta chains listed below, sequenced in a study of patients and donors after allogeneic stem cell transplantation. TCRdb called the RT-PCR reads again in MiXCR, with one record for every CDR3 protein. Of approximately 200,000 distinct CDR3 sequences listed, about 37% were seen once; the top ten hold roughly 10%. Sequencing was carried out using blood, either unsorted or a sorted T cell fraction (not recorded which). The receptors stem from a human donor who was either an allogeneic HSCT recipient or a stem cell or donor lymphocyte infusion donor (not recorded which). It is not recorded whose cells these are; they may come from a transplant donor.

The chain carries TRBV11-1 and TRBJ1-1; no firm D call. This CDR3 has 13 residues. Germline assignment: CDR1 SGHAT and CDR2 FQDESV (reference sequence). Trimming stripped 3 bases from V and 2 bases from J, with 7 bases between. This chain's CDR3 is CASSFMTNTEAFF. Written as DNA, the CDR3 is TGTGCCAGCAGCTTTATGACCAACACTGAAGCTTTCTTT.

The chain employs TRBV28 and TRBJ1-4, with 8 positions matching TRBD1. Looked up from germline, CDR1 is MDHEN and CDR2 is SYDVKM. The CDR3 spans 15 residues. V was clipped by 5 bases and J by 8 bases; unmatched bases: 10. The CDR3 here is CASSTKTGAAEKLFF. The CDR3 DNA follows: TGTGCCAGCAGTACCAAGACAGGGGCCGCCGAAAAACTGTTTTTT.

DNA of the CDR3: TGTGCCACTACGCGGGGGGCCTCCTACAATGAGCAGTTCTTC. Translation gives CATTRGASYNEQFF. The gene calls are TRBV6-5 and TRBJ2-1; 8 nucleotides align to TRBD2. CDR3 size: 14 residues. Per the germline V gene, CDR1 is MNHEY and CDR2 is SVGAGI. V lost 10 bases to trimming and J lost 0 bases; unmatched junction nucleotides: 5.

As for this clonotype: A much larger clone differs by one base, so this may be a read error. V gene TRBV12-3 or TRBV12-4 combines with J gene TRBJ2-3; possible D gene TRBD2, 6 bases. V was clipped by 5 bases and J by 2 bases, with 17 bases between them. This CDR3 region has 16 residues. CDR3 sequence (DNA): TGTGCCAGCAGTCTTTTGAGGGACTTTTTCACAGATACGCAGTATTTT. This gives the protein CASSLLRDFFTDTQYF.

V gene TRBV5-1 combines with J gene TRBJ2-7; 7 positions agree with TRBD1. The length of the CDR3 is 15 residues. CDR1 and CDR2 from the germline V gene are SGHRS and YFSETQ. The V segment lost 0 bases and the J segment 2 bases; nucleotides outside the gene matches: 5. CDR3 coding DNA: TGCGCCAGCAGCTTGGCCCAGGGGGACCCCTACGAGCAGTACTTC. Its translation is CASSLAQGDPYEQYF.

As concerns this clonotype: Since no conserved phenylalanine or tryptophan closes the CDR3, a read error is the likely cause. CDR3 protein: CSAPQPGGGTGELFL. The CDR3 DNA reads as TGCAGTGCTCCCCAGCCGGGGGGAGGGACCGGGGAGCTGTTTTTG. The chain uses TRBV20-1 and TRBJ2-2; 7 bases align to TRBD2. The CDR3 length is 15 residues. The germline V gene has CDR1 DFQATT and CDR2 SNEGSKA (reference sequence). The V segment lost 5 bases and the J segment 5 bases; nucleotides outside the gene matches: 11.

V gene TRBV27 combines with J gene TRBJ2-2; TRBD1 agrees at 8 bases. The CDR3 is 16 residues long. Unmatched junction bases numbered 10, after V lost 3 bases and J lost 7 bases. Germline V gene sequence: CDR1 MNHEY, CDR2 SMNVEV (reference sequence). The CDR3 spells CASSFRQGYLGGELFF. DNA for the CDR3: TGTGCCAGCAGTTTTCGACAGGGGTATTTGGGCGGGGAGCTGTTTTTT.

This clonotype was seen more than once but under ten times. The J gene is TRBJ1-1, the V gene TRBV12-3 or TRBV12-4; D is unclear. V lost 7 bases and J 2 bases, leaving 11 bases between the germline ends. CDR3 length equals 13 residues. Here the CDR3 reads CASTPVENTEAFF. Written as DNA, the CDR3 is TGTGCCAGCACCCCGGTGGAAAACACTGAAGCTTTCTTT.

The V gene is TRBV2, the J gene TRBJ2-7; TRBD1 might be the D (6 bases). In germline, CDR1 is SNHLY, CDR2 FYNNEI. The CDR3 is 18 amino acids. V gave up 3 bases and J gave up 2 bases, with 23 bases separating them. The CDR3 loop reads CASSDYLLQTGYTYEQYF. CDR3 coding DNA: TGTGCCAGCAGTGATTATTTGTTGCAAACAGGGTATACCTACGAGCAGTACTTC.

The chain carries TRBV7-2 and TRBJ2-2; the match to TRBD2 covers 10 bases. The CDR3 length is 15 residues. From germline, CDR1 is SGHTA and CDR2 FQGNSA. V was pared by 5 bases and J by 4 bases, with 4 bases of the junction left unmatched. Written as DNA, the CDR3 is TGTGCCAGCAGCATACTAGCGGGGTCCACCGGGGAGCTGTTTTTT. The encoded protein is CASSILAGSTGELFF. Full variable domain (outside the CDR3, taken from reference TRBV7-2 and TRBJ2-2): GAGVSQSPSNKVTEKGKDVELRCDPISGHTALYWYRQSLGQGLEFLIYFQGNSAPDKSGLPSDRFSAERTGGSVSTLTIQRTQQEDSAVYLCASSILAGSTGELFFGEGSRLTVL.

This sequence joins TRBV29-1 and TRBJ1-1; D is uncertain. The CDR3 has 13 amino acids. Trimming cost V 2 bases and J 5 bases, with 12 bases left between them. In germline, CDR1 is SQVTM, CDR2 ANQGSEA. In nucleotides, the CDR3 is TGCAGCGTTGAAACTAATTTGAGGACTGAAGCTTTCTTT. Amino acids: CSVETNLRTEAFF.

The chain carries TRBV28 and TRBJ2-7, with a weak D call TRBD1 (5 bases). This CDR3 is built from 12 residues. Trimming cost V 4 bases and J 3 bases, with 7 bases left between them. Per germline, CDR1 MDHEN and CDR2 SYDVKM. CDR3 in DNA: TGTGCCAGCAGTTGGGGCAACTACGAGCAGTACTTC. Amino acid sequence: CASSWGNYEQYF.

V gene TRBV5-1 combines with J gene TRBJ1-1; possible D gene TRBD1, 5 bases. This CDR3 has 14 amino acids. In germline, CDR1 is SGHRS, CDR2 YFSETQ. The ends were cut back, 0 bases at V and 5 bases at J, with 11 bases in the middle. The CDR3 loop is CASSLVEGRTEAFF. DNA for the CDR3: TGCGCCAGCAGCTTGGTGGAGGGGAGGACTGAAGCTTTCTTT.

This clonotype has only a few counts. The chain links TRBV6-1 to TRBJ1-6; tentative D call: TRBD1 (5 bases). From germline, CDR1 is MNHNS and CDR2 SASEGT. Trimming left V 8 bases short and J 6 bases short, with 11 bases between. The CDR3 spans 13 residues. The CDR3 coding sequence is TGTGCCAGCCTTCGGACATCTAATTCACCCCTCCACTTT. It encodes CASLRTSNSPLHF.

A remark on this clonotype: The CDR3 does not close with the conserved phenylalanine or tryptophan, likely indicating a read error. V and J are TRBV20-1 and TRBJ2-1; no clear D. The length of the CDR3 is 11 residues. Germline V gives CDR1 DFQATT, CDR2 SNEGSKA (reference sequence). Trimming pared 3 bases from V and 7 bases from J, leaving 7 bases between. In DNA form, the CDR3 reads TGCAGTGCTAGCCTCTGGAATGAGCAGTTCTGC. It encodes CSASLWNEQFC.

This chain joins TRBV5-1 and TRBJ1-3; D possibly corresponds to TRBD1 (5 bases). CDR3 size: 15 residues. CDR1 is SGHRS and CDR2 is YFSETQ in the germline V gene. Trimming took 4 bases from V and 3 from J, leaving 14 bases between them. The CDR3 loop is CASSPSGAGGNTIYF. CDR3 nucleotides: TGCGCCAGCAGCCCGAGCGGGGCCGGTGGAAACACCATATATTTT.

This clonotype turned up a few times. The V call is TRBV4-2, the J call TRBJ1-3; D unclear. V was pared by 1 base and J by 0 bases, with 10 bases between. CDR3 length equals 16 residues. CDR1 and CDR2 from the germline V gene are LGHNA and YNFKEQ. CDR3 coding DNA: TGTGCCAGCAGCCAAGCCGCAGAAAGCTCTGGAAACACCATATATTTT. Amino acids: CASSQAAESSGNTIYF.

This clonotype was observed a handful of times. J is TRBJ2-2 and V is TRBV9; D call uncertain. Germline-derived CDR1 and CDR2 are SGDLS and YYNGEE. Trimming pared 1 base from V and 4 bases from J, leaving 8 bases between. The CDR3 is 14 amino acids. The CDR3 protein is CASSVLSGTGELFF. The CDR3 DNA follows: TGTGCCAGCAGCGTACTGTCCGGCACCGGGGAGCTGTTTTTT.

The chain has TRBV29-1 and TRBJ2-2; the D is unclear. From germline, CDR1 is SQVTM and CDR2 ANQGSEA. The V end was cut by 7 bases, the J end by 7 bases, with 10 bases between. The CDR3 sequence is 11 residues long. The CDR3, as DNA: TGCAGCGCCATCTGGGGCGGGGAGCTGTTTTTT. Its protein product is CSAIWGGELFF.

The rearrangement uses TRBV9 and TRBJ2-3, with 10 positions matching TRBD1. The CDR3 runs to 15 residues. V dropped 6 bases and J dropped 1; count of bases not matched to a gene: 5. Germline lookup yields CDR1 SGDLS and CDR2 YYNGEE. In nucleotides, the CDR3 is TGTGCCAGCATCCCCGGGACAGGGGGCACAGATACGCAGTATTTT. Its protein is CASIPGTGGTDTQYF.

This clonotype has more than one count but fewer than ten. The chain joins TRBV3-1 to TRBJ1-1; no clear D. The V end was cut by 6 bases, the J end by 0 bases, with 11 bases between. The CDR3 extends over 14 amino acids. Germline CDR1 reads LGHDT; CDR2 reads YNNKEL (reference sequence). The CDR3 DNA reads as TGTGCCAGCAGTTCGGGTATCTTGAACACTGAAGCTTTCTTT. Encoded protein: CASSSGILNTEAFF. The variable domain in full, completed from reference TRBV3-1 and TRBJ1-1, reads DTAVSQTPKYLVTQMGNDKSIKCEQNLGHDTMYWYKQDSKKFLKIMFSYNNKELIINETVPNRFSPKSPDKAHLNLHINSLELGDSAVYFCASSSGILNTEAFFGQGTRLTVV.

The genes are TRBV7-9 and TRBJ2-2; no clear D. With 3 bases removed from V and 6 bases from J, the gap between germline ends came to 11 bases. CDR3 length: 14 amino acids. Germline V gene lookup returns CDR1 SEHNR and CDR2 FQNEAQ (reference sequence). Written as DNA, the CDR3 is TGTGCCAGCAGCTTGTTTGCCGCACCCGGGGAGCTGTTTTTT. Translated: CASSLFAAPGELFF.

V and J are TRBV9 and TRBJ2-5, with TRBD1 matching over 7 bases. The CDR3 totals 14 residues. With V trimmed by 4 bases and J by 5 bases, 8 bases remained unmatched. Looked up from germline, CDR1 is SGDLS and CDR2 is YYNGEE. CDR3 region: CASSQGQRVETQYF. For the CDR3, the DNA is TGTGCCAGCAGCCAGGGACAGCGTGTGGAGACCCAGTACTTC.

This chain connects TRBV4-1 to TRBJ2-7; 10 positions agree with TRBD1. The CDR3 is made up of 15 amino acids. Germline V gene sequence: CDR1 MGHRA, CDR2 YSYEKL. V gave up 3 bases and J gave up 0 bases; unmatched junction bases: 2. CDR3 DNA: TGCGCCAGCAGCCACCGACAGGGGGCCTCCTACGAGCAGTACTTC. Its protein is CASSHRQGASYEQYF.

The CDR3 is CASSLSGEGLDTEAFF. CDR3 nucleotide sequence: TGTGCCAGCAGTCTCTCAGGGGAGGGTCTGGACACTGAAGCTTTCTTT. The chain has TRBV27 and TRBJ1-1; weak D call: TRBD1 (6 bases). The V gene's germline CDR1 is MNHEY and CDR2 SMNVEV (reference sequence). The V and J ends lost 5 bases and 3 bases respectively, with 19 bases between them. The length of the CDR3 is 16 residues.

This clonotype was counted between two and nine times. This chain links TRBV29-1 with TRBJ1-1; possible D gene TRBD1, 5 bases. Germline CDR1 and CDR2: SQVTM and ANQGSEA. The CDR3 spans 15 residues. V was trimmed by 6 bases and J by 5 bases, leaving 22 bases between them. The CDR3 nucleotides read TGCAGCGTGGCCCTTAGACAGACCCCAAGAACTGAAGCTTTCTTT. This encodes CSVALRQTPRTEAFF.